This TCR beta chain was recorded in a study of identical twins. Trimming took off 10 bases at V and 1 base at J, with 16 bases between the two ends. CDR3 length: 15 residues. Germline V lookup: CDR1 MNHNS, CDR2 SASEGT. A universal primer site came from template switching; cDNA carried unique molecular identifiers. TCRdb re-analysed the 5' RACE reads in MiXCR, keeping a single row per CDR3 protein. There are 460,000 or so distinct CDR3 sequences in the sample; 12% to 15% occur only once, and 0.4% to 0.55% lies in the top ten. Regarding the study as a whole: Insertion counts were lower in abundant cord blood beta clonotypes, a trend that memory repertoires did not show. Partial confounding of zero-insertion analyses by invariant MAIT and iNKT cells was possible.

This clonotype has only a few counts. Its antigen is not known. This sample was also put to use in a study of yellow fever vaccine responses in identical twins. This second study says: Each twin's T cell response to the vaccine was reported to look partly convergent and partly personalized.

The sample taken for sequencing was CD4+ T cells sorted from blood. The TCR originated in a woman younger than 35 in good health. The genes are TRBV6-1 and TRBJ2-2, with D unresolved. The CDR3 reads CATSPRRVNTGELFF. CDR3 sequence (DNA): TGTGCCACCTCCCCGCGCAGAGTGAACACCGGGGAGCTGTTTTTT.